This is a list of T cell receptor beta chains from one sample in a study of CD8 T cells in Susac syndrome. TCRdb processed the immunoSEQ multiplex PCR reads anew with MiXCR; each CDR3 protein has one entry. The table includes about 150,000 distinct CDR3 sequences, 85% to 95% detected once. Sequenced sample: CD4+ T cells from PBMCs. These receptors all come from a human donor with multiple sclerosis. Both conserved end residues are part of each CDR3. A D gene is named only where the DNA matches it firmly. Clone size is stated in some rows and not others, as once, few, many or a class when expanded.

>TRBV3-1|-|-
CASSYSGRGRGNEQFF
>TRBV5-1|TRBD1|once
CASSLEGQTYEQYF
>TRBV3-1|-|-
CASSQEPSLYGYTF
>TRBV5-1|-|-
CASSLNPGTPNQPQHF
>TRBV3-1|TRBD2|-
CASSQLPGLAGLTYNEQFF
>TRBV28|-|-
CASSLRGGAGQPQHF
>TRBV28|TRBD1|-
CASSPGRDRGNYTF
>TRBV27|-|-
CASSLDGLSTTYEQYF
>TRBV28|-|-
CASSLGQLGEQYF
>TRBV20-1|TRBD2|-
CSAPLAGVTYEQYF
>TRBV6-1|-|-
CASRLVDSSWFF
>TRBV29-1|-|-
CSVEGAMNTEAFF
>TRBV20-1|-|-
CSAWKGGTDQPQHF
>TRBV30|-|-
CAWTVRLNTEAFF
>TRBV12-3/TRBV12-4|-|-
CASSLEATNSPLHF
>TRBV28|TRBD2|-
CASRPSGGGEQYF
>TRBV12-3/TRBV12-4|TRBD2|-
CASTPSGGYTDTQYF
>TRBV5-4|TRBD1|-
CASSLGQGSGELFF
>TRBV12-3/TRBV12-4|TRBD2|-
CATGMSGRAYNEQFF
>TRBV7-9|-|-
CASSQPLMAAGGYTF
>TRBV6-1|-|few
CASSPGSAPGNEQFF
>TRBV6-5|-|-
CASSPGTSEAFF
>TRBV7-2|-|-
CASSLVADTQYF
>TRBV24-1|TRBD1|-
CATSDRRDRGPHPRETQYF
>TRBV30|TRBD2|-
CAWSRGLAADTQYF
>TRBV7-9|TRBD1|once
CASSLGIGTANEQYF
>TRBV20-1|TRBD1|-
CSAEPGGDEKLFF
>TRBV24-1|TRBD1|once
CATGTDLTDTQYF
>TRBV24-1|-|-
CATSDSNSYEQYF
>TRBV19|-|-
CASAGRSGGLYEQYF
>TRBV7-9|-|-
CASSTWTTLGGYTF
>TRBV7-9|TRBD1|-
CASSLTGPGELFF
>TRBV5-1|-|-
CASSLDGSVDTQYF
>TRBV7-9|-|-
CASSLGRTNEKLFF
>TRBV5-1|TRBD1|-
CASSLEGANEKLFF
>TRBV30|-|once
CAWRTALNTEVFF